The T cell receptor beta chain described here comes from a study of cytomegalovirus exposure and HLA in healthy donors. Study observations and caveats: A later analysis showed that HLA-associated TCR beta chains had undergone more clonal expansion than equally common others. Presence/absence analysis assumed near-uniform sequencing depth across donors. In vitro confirmation showed three CMV-associated chains to be CMV antigen specific.

The junction had 9 bases not matched to a gene; V was cut back by 2 bases and J by 2 bases. Germline V gene lookup returns CDR1 MNHEY and CDR2 SMNVEV (reference sequence). This CDR3 comprises 19 residues. Primers for the PCR totalled 60 Vbeta and 13 Jbeta. Clones were sequenced by immunoSEQ multiplex PCR, and TCRdb holds only the in-frame ones, with some missing. Of 90,000 to 140,000 clones in the sample, 76% are singletons; the top ten hold roughly 8%. This clone was detected only a few times. The antigen is not known. The TCR originated in a middle-aged man in good health and CMV-seropositive. V usage is TRBV27 and J usage is TRBJ2-1; TRBD2 matches at 13 bases. Sequenced sample: PBMCs. The CDR3: CASSLTAATSGRPYNEQFF. CDR3 nucleotides: TGTGCCAGCAGTTTAACGGCAGCGACTAGCGGGAGGCCCTACAATGAGCAGTTCTTC.